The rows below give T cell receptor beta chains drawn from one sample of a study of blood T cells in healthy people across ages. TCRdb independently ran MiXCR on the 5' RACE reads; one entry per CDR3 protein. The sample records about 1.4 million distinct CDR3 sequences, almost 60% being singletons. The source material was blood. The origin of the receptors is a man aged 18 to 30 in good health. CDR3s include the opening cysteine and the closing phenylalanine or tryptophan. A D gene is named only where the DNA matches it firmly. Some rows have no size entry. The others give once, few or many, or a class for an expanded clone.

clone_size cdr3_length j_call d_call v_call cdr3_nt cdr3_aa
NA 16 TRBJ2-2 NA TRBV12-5 TGTGCTAGTGGACCTGGGGGGCGGACGAACACCGGGGAGCTGTTTTTT CASGPGGRTNTGELFF
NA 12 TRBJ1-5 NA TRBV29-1 TGCAGCGTTGGGGCTATTGGGCAGCCCCAGCATTTT CSVGAIGQPQHF
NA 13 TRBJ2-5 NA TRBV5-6 TGTGCCAGCAGCTTGGTTATTCAAGAGACCCAGTACTTC CASSLVIQETQYF
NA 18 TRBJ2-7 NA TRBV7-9 TGTGCCAGCAGCTACTCCTCGTGGAAGAGCCGGGAGCCATACGAGCAGTACTTC CASSYSSWKSREPYEQYF
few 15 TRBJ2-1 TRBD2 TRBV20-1 TGCAGTGCAACCAGCGGGAGCGACACTAGGGATGAGCAGTTCTTC CSATSGSDTRDEQFF
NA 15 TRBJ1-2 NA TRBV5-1 TGCGCCAGCAGCTTGGGCCCGGGAGGCACCGATGGCTACACCTTC CASSLGPGGTDGYTF
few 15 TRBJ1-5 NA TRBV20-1 TGCAGTGCTAGAGATATTAAGGCAGACAATCAGCCCCAGCATTTT CSARDIKADNQPQHF
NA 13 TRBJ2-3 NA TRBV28 TGTGCCAGCAGTGTAACCAATCCGGATACGCAGTATTTT CASSVTNPDTQYF
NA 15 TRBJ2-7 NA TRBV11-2 TGTGCCAGCAGCTTAGGGGCTCGGAGTACCTACGAGCAGTACTTC CASSLGARSTYEQYF
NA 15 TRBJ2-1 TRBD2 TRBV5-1 TGCGCCAGCAGCTTGGATCCTAGCGGGAGAGGTGAGCAGTTCTTC CASSLDPSGRGEQFF
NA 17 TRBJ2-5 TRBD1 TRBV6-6 TGTGCCAGCAGTTACCACCGGGACGCCCGGGACAGGGAGACCCAGTACTTC CASSYHRDARDRETQYF
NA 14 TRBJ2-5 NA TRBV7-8 TGTGCCAGCAGCTTAGACAGGGACATCGGGACCCAGTACTTC CASSLDRDIGTQYF
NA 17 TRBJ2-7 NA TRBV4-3 TGCGCCAGCAGCCAAGATCTTGGGGGAATCGGCGCCTACGAGCAGTACTTC CASSQDLGGIGAYEQYF
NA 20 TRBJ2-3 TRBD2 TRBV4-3 TGCGCCAGCAGCCAAGCGGTGGGGGGGGTAGGAGCGGGATATGCAGATACGCAGTATTTT CASSQAVGGVGAGYADTQYF
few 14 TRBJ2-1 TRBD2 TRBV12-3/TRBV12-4 TGTGCCAGCCACGGGGGGGGCTCCTACAATGAGCAGTTCTTC CASHGGGSYNEQFF
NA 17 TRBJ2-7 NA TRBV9 TGTGCCAGCAGCGTAGGGACGTGGGGGATTTGGTCCTACGAGCAGTACTTC CASSVGTWGIWSYEQYF
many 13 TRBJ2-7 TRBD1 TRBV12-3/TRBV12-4 TGTGCCAGCAGGGGACAGGGGACCTACGAGCAGTACTTC CASRGQGTYEQYF
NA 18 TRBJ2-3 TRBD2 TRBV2 TGTGCCAGCAGCGGCGGCCGGACTAGCGGGGAAAGCACAGATACGCAGTATTTT CASSGGRTSGESTDTQYF